These T cell receptor beta chains were read from a single sample in a study of blood T cells in healthy people across ages. In TCRdb, the 5' RACE reads were re-called with MiXCR into one record per CDR3 protein. The table includes about 1.7 million distinct CDR3 sequences, under 30% detected once. The sequenced sample was blood. The receptors shown here come from a woman in her twenties or thirties in good health. The CDR3 runs from the conserved cysteine through the conserved F or W. The D gene is left open where the match is weak. Rows give clone size only sometimes, using once, few, many, or a class for an expanded clone.

V gene: TRBV7-2
clone size: NA
J gene: TRBJ2-1
D gene: NA
CDR3 protein: CASSGRQYNEQFF
CDR3 DNA: TGTGCCAGCAGCGGGCGCCAGTACAATGAGCAGTTCTTC

V gene: TRBV6-5
clone size: once
J gene: TRBJ2-7
D gene: TRBD2
CDR3 protein: CASSLTSGNLIYEQYF
CDR3 DNA: TGTGCCAGCAGCCTGACTAGCGGGAACTTAATTTACGAGCAGTACTTC

V gene: TRBV4-1
clone size: NA
J gene: TRBJ1-1
D gene: NA
CDR3 protein: CASSLTRTGRGGTEAFF
CDR3 DNA: TGCGCCAGCAGCCTGACAAGGACTGGTAGGGGAGGCACTGAAGCTTTCTTT

V gene: TRBV12-3/TRBV12-4
clone size: NA
J gene: TRBJ1-2
D gene: NA
CDR3 protein: CASSLGKGRANYGYTF
CDR3 DNA: TGTGCCAGCAGTTTAGGGAAGGGAAGAGCTAACTATGGCTACACCTTC

V gene: TRBV9
clone size: NA
J gene: TRBJ2-3
D gene: NA
CDR3 protein: CASSVGTYTDTQYF
CDR3 DNA: TGTGCCAGCAGCGTCGGGACCTACACAGATACGCAGTATTTT

V gene: TRBV11-2
clone size: NA
J gene: TRBJ2-6
D gene: NA
CDR3 protein: CASSRGVSAGANVLTF
CDR3 DNA: TGTGCCAGCAGCAGGGGAGTGTCGGCTGGGGCCAACGTCCTGACTTTC

V gene: TRBV20-1
clone size: few
J gene: TRBJ2-3
D gene: NA
CDR3 protein: CSARHHDGGDTQYF
CDR3 DNA: TGCAGTGCTAGACATCATGACGGCGGAGATACGCAGTATTTT

V gene: TRBV5-1
clone size: few
J gene: TRBJ2-1
D gene: TRBD2
CDR3 protein: CASTGGGRANEQFF
CDR3 DNA: TGCGCCAGCACGGGAGGCGGGAGAGCGAATGAGCAGTTCTTC

V gene: TRBV14
clone size: few
J gene: TRBJ2-7
D gene: NA
CDR3 protein: CASSQEASRTYEQYF
CDR3 DNA: TGTGCCAGCAGCCAAGAGGCCAGTCGTACCTACGAGCAGTACTTC

V gene: TRBV9
clone size: NA
J gene: TRBJ2-6
D gene: TRBD1
CDR3 protein: CASSDPRDSVKSSGANVLTF
CDR3 DNA: TGTGCCAGCAGCGACCCTCGGGACAGCGTGAAGTCCTCTGGGGCCAACGTCCTGACTTTC

V gene: TRBV20-1
clone size: NA
J gene: TRBJ2-3
D gene: TRBD2
CDR3 protein: CSAALAGGPGTDTQYF
CDR3 DNA: TGCAGTGCTGCGCTAGCGGGAGGGCCTGGCACAGATACGCAGTATTTT

V gene: TRBV10-1
clone size: NA
J gene: TRBJ2-3
D gene: TRBD2
CDR3 protein: CASSEASGGASDTQYF
CDR3 DNA: TGCGCCAGCAGTGAAGCCAGCGGGGGGGCATCAGATACGCAGTATTTT

V gene: TRBV5-1
clone size: once
J gene: TRBJ2-3
D gene: NA
CDR3 protein: CASSLSQEGDTQYF
CDR3 DNA: TGCGCCAGCAGCTTAAGCCAAGAGGGGGATACGCAGTATTTT

V gene: TRBV12-3/TRBV12-4
clone size: many
J gene: TRBJ2-7
D gene: NA
CDR3 protein: CASTNQPPDSYEQYF
CDR3 DNA: TGTGCCAGCACCAACCAGCCTCCTGACAGCTACGAGCAGTACTTC